The 12 T cell receptor beta chains listed next were all sequenced from one sample in a study of identical twins. TCRdb itself ran the 5' RACE reads through MiXCR, one entry per CDR3 protein. The profile shows fewer than 650,000 distinct CDR3 sequences, roughly 7.1% of them singletons. These data also featured in a second study, about yellow fever vaccine responses in identical twins.

Sequencing was carried out using PBMCs. The receptors come from a woman under 30 in good health.

This rearrangement joins TRBV3-1 to TRBJ2-3; D gene uncertain. Germline CDR1 LGHDT, CDR2 YNNKEL (reference sequence). This CDR3 spans 13 amino acids. Deletions cut 2 bases from V and 5 bases from J, with 8 bases between. CDR3 sequence: CASSQNGGDTQYF. CDR3 nucleotide sequence: TGTGCCAGCAGCCAAAACGGTGGAGATACGCAGTATTTT.

This clonotype was seen ten or more times. V gene TRBV4-2 combines with J gene TRBJ2-1; D gene unclear. Trimming pared 3 bases from V and 8 bases from J, leaving 11 bases between. Germline CDR1 and CDR2: LGHNA and YNFKEQ. This CDR3 spans 13 amino acids. The CDR3 sequence is CASSQTPLDEQFF. Written as DNA, the CDR3 is TGTGCCAGCAGCCAGACTCCCTTGGATGAGCAGTTCTTC.

This clonotype appeared a few times. The gene calls are TRBV20-1 and TRBJ2-1, with 9 bases fitting TRBD2. Germline V gene data show CDR1 as DFQATT and CDR2 as SNEGSKA (reference sequence). Trimming at V came to 0 bases and at J to 7 bases, leaving 4 bases not matched to a gene. The CDR3 is made up of 14 amino acids. The CDR3: CSARDRGRGNEQFF. The CDR3 region has the DNA TGCAGTGCTAGAGATCGCGGGAGGGGGAATGAGCAGTTCTTC.

V is TRBV5-1 and J is TRBJ2-7, with 9 nucleotides matching TRBD2. CDR1 and CDR2 from the germline V gene are SGHRS and YFSETQ. V trimming: 1 base; J trimming: 3 bases; junction bases outside the gene matches: 5. The CDR3 consists of 15 residues. The CDR3 nucleotides read TGCGCCAGCAGCTTGACTAGCGGGCTAGACTACGAGCAGTACTTC. Its translation is CASSLTSGLDYEQYF.

This clonotype came up a few times. Germline is not matched at one junction end, which may reflect a read error. V gene TRBV3-1 combines with J gene TRBJ1-5; the match to TRBD1 covers 10 bases. Germline V gene lookup returns CDR1 LGHDT and CDR2 YNNKEL (reference sequence). There are 15 residues in the CDR3. The CDR3 loop is CASSLRTGGNQPHHF. The CDR3 DNA reads TGTGCCAGCAGCTTACGGACAGGGGGAAATCAGCCCCACCATTTT.

This rearrangement joins TRBV10-1 to TRBJ2-1; possible D gene TRBD2, 6 bases. The germline CDR1 and CDR2 sequences are WNHNN and SYGVQD (reference sequence). V gave up 0 bases and J gave up 5 bases, with 8 bases separating them. The CDR3 spans 14 residues. The CDR3 DNA follows: TGCGCCAGCAGTGAGTCCGGGGGAGACAATGAGCAGTTCTTC. This encodes CASSESGGDNEQFF.

V and J are TRBV20-1 and TRBJ2-1; the match to TRBD2 covers 7 bases. The CDR3 is 15 residues long. Trimming cost V 6 bases and J 6 bases; bases outside gene matches: 14. Germline assignment: CDR1 DFQATT and CDR2 SNEGSKA (reference sequence). The CDR3 loop is CSAKRSGLGLNEQFF. The CDR3 DNA is TGCAGTGCCAAGAGGTCCGGACTAGGCCTCAATGAGCAGTTCTTC.

There are many counts of this clonotype. J is TRBJ2-1 and V is TRBV12-3 or TRBV12-4, with TRBD2 identical over 8 bases. V trimming: 6 bases; J trimming: 9 bases; junction bases outside the gene matches: 16. The length of the CDR3 is 16 residues. The chain's CDR3 is CASRIYGAGGPGEQFF. CDR3 nucleotide sequence: TGTGCCAGCAGAATCTACGGCGCGGGGGGCCCTGGTGAGCAGTTCTTC.

The chain has TRBV29-1 and TRBJ2-3; possible D gene TRBD1, 5 bases. Deletions cut 3 bases from V and 4 bases from J, with 11 bases between. The length of the CDR3 is 13 residues. Germline loops: CDR1 SQVTM, CDR2 ANQGSEA. CDR3 loop: CSVDSGPADTQYF. The DNA for the CDR3 is TGCAGCGTTGACTCAGGGCCCGCAGATACGCAGTATTTT.

Many counts were recorded for this clonotype. The chain uses TRBV5-1 and TRBJ1-5; the D gene is possibly TRBD1 (5 bases). The CDR3 has 14 residues. V lost 4 bases and J 5 bases, leaving 13 bases between the germline ends. Germline V gene data show CDR1 as SGHRS and CDR2 as YFSETQ. The CDR3 nucleotides read TGCGCCAGCAGCCCCGCAGGGTTGGATCAGCCCCAGCATTTT. Amino acid sequence: CASSPAGLDQPQHF.

This rearrangement joins TRBV15 to TRBJ2-5; 7 nucleotides match TRBD2. The V and J ends lost 5 bases and 3 bases, in that order; junction bases with no gene match: 3. Looked up from germline, CDR1 is LNHNV and CDR2 is YYDKDF (reference sequence). The CDR3 sequence is 13 residues long. Written as DNA, the CDR3 is TGTGCCACCAGCGGGGGGGTTGAAGAGACCCAGTACTTC. The encoded protein is CATSGGVEETQYF.

This clonotype was detected many times. The CDR3 nucleotides are TGTGCCAGCAGCCTACCACGACCCGGGGAGCTGTTTTTT. Translating gives CASSLPRPGELFF. V usage is TRBV11-2 and J usage is TRBJ2-2, with D hard to call. Looked up from germline, CDR1 is SGHAT and CDR2 is FQNNGV. The CDR3 is made up of 13 amino acids. Trimming pared 5 bases from V and 6 bases from J, leaving 10 bases between.